The clone carrying this TCR beta chain has ten or more counts. Its antigen is still unknown. A second roughly 6 to 12 cycle PCR used barcoded and J-beta primers. TCRdb re-called the 5' RACE reads through MiXCR, storing one row per CDR3 protein. The sample has about 930,000 distinct CDR3 sequences, 25% to 35% seen once. The data derive from a study of blood T cells in healthy people across ages. Study outcomes and limitations: Naive CD4+ cells and diversity were both higher in long-lived donors than in aged donors.

Germline CDR1 is KGHSH and CDR2 is LQKENI. This CDR3 region has 12 residues. Trimming took 8 bases from V and 0 from J, leaving 7 bases between them. The sample also formed part of further work on T cells of mothers and their children.

The clonotype originates from a woman in her thirties or forties in good health. The chain employs TRBV18 and TRBJ2-5, with unresolved D. The source material was blood. In DNA form, the CDR3 reads TGTGCCAGCAGCCCGTACCAAGAGACCCAGTACTTC. Its protein is CASSPYQETQYF.